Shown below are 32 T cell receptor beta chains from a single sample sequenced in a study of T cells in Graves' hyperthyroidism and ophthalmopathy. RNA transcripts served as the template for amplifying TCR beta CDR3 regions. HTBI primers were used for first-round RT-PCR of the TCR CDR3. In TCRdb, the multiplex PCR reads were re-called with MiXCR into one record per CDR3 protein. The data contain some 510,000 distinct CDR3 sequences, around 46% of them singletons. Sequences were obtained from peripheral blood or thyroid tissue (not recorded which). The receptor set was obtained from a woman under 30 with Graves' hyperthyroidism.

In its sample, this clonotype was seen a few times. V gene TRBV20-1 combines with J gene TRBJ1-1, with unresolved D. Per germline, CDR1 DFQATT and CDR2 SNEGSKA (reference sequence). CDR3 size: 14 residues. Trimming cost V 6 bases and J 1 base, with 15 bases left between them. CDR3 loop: CSAPSGGSNTEAFF. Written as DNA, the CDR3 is TGCAGTGCCCCCTCTGGTGGGTCGAACACTGAAGCTTTCTTT.

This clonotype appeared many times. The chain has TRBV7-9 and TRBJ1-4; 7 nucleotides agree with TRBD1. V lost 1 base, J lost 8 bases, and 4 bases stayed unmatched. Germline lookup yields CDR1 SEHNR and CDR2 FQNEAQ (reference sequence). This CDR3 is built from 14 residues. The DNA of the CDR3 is TGTGCCAGCAGCTTAGGGACAGGAGGCGAAAAACTGTTTTTT. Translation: CASSLGTGGEKLFF.

This chain's CDR3 is CASSSAISRELFF. The CDR3 DNA is TGTGCCAGCAGCTCCGCAATTAGCAGGGAGCTGTTTTTT. This chain uses TRBV11-3 with TRBJ2-2; D unclear. The V gene's germline CDR1 is SGHNT and CDR2 YENEEA. This CDR3 has 13 residues. Trimming left V 4 bases short and J 9 bases short, with 12 bases between. The variable domain in full, with the rest retrieved from reference TRBV11-3 and TRBJ2-2, is EAGVVQSPRYKIIEKKQPVAFWCNPISGHNTLYWYLQNLGQGPELLIRYENEEAVDDSQLPKDRFSAERLKGVDSTLKIQPAELGDSAVYLCASSSAISRELFFGEGSRLTVL.

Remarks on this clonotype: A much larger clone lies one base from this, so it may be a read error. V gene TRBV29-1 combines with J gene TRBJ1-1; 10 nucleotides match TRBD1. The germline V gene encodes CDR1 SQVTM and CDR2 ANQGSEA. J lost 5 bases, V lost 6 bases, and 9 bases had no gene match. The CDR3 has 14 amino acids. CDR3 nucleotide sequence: TGCAGCGTCAATGGGGGGACAGGGGTGACTGAAGCTTTCTTT. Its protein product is CSVNGGTGVTEAFF.

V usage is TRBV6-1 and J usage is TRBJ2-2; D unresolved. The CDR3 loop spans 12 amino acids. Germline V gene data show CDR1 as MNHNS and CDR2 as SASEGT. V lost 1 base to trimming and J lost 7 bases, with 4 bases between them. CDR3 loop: CASSEDFGELFF. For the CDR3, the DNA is TGTGCCAGCAGTGAAGACTTCGGGGAGCTGTTTTTT.

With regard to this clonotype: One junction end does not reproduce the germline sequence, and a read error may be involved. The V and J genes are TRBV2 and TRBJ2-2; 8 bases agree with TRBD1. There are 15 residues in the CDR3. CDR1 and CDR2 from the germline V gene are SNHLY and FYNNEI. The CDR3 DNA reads TGTGCCAGCAGTGTGACAGCAGGGGGCCACGGGGAGCCGTTTTTT. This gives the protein CASSVTAGGHGEPFF. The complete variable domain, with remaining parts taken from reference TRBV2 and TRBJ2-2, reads EPEVTQTPSHQVTQMGQEVILRCVPISNHLYFYWYRQILGQKVEFLVSFYNNEISEKSEIFDDQFSVERPDGSNFTLKIRSTKLEDSAMYFCASSVTAGGHGEPFFGEGSRLTVL.

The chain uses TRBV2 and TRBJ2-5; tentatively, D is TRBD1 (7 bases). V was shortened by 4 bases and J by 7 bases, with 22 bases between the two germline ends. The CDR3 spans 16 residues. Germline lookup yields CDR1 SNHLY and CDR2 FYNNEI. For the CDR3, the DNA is TGTGCCAGCAGTGCGGACCGGGACAGTAGCGGCCGGACCCAGTACTTC. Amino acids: CASSADRDSSGRTQYF.

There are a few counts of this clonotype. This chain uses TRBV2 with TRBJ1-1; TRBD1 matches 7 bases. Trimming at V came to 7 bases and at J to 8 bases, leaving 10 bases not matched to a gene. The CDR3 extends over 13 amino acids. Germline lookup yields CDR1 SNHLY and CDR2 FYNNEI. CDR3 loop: CASTPRGQIEAFF. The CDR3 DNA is TGTGCCAGCACCCCCCGGGGACAGATCGAAGCTTTCTTT.

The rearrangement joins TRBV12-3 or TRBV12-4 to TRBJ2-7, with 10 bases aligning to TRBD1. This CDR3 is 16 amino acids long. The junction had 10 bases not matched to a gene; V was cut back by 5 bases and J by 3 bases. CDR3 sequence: CASSPEPWTGGYEQYF. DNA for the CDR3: TGTGCCAGCAGTCCCGAGCCCTGGACAGGGGGCTACGAGCAGTACTTC.

The CDR3 DNA reads as TGTGCCAGCAGTTACGACGTGGACAGGGGAGCTTTCTTT. The encoded protein is CASSYDVDRGAFF. The chain couples TRBV7-2 to TRBJ1-1, with 9 bases that match TRBD1. CDR1 and CDR2 (germline): SGHTA, FQGNSA. With 6 bases clipped from V and 10 bases from J, the junction kept 9 bases outside the gene matches. The CDR3 covers 13 residues.

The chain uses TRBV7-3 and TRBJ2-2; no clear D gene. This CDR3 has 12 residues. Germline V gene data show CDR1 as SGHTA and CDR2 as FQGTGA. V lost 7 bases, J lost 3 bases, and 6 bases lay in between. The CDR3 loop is CASTMDTGELFF. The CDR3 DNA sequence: TGTGCCAGCACCATGGACACCGGGGAGCTGTTTTTT. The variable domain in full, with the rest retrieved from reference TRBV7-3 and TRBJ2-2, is GAGVSQTPSNKVTEKGKYVELRCDPISGHTALYWYRQSLGQGPEFLIYFQGTGAADDSGLPNDRFFAVRPEGSVSTLKIQRTERGDSAVYLCASTMDTGELFFGEGSRLTVL.

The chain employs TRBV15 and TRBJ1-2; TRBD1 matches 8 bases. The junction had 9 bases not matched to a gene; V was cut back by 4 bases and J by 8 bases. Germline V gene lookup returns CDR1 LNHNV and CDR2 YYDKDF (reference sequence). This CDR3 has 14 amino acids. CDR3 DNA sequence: TGTGCCACCAGCAAAGGACAGGGACTCGTCGGCTACACCTTC. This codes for CATSKGQGLVGYTF.

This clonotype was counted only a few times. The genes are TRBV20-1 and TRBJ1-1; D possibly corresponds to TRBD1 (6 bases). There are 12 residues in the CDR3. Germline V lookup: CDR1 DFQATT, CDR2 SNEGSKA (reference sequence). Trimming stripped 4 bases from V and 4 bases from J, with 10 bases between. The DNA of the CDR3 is TGCAGTGCTACCAGGGGTGGCACTGAAGCTTTCTTT. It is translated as CSATRGGTEAFF.

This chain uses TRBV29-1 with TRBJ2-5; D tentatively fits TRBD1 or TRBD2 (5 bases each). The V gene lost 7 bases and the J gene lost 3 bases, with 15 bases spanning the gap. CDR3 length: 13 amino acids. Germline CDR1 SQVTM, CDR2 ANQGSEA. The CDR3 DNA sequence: TGCAGCGGTGGGGGTTGGGCGGAAGAGACCCAGTACTTC. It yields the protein CSGGGWAEETQYF.

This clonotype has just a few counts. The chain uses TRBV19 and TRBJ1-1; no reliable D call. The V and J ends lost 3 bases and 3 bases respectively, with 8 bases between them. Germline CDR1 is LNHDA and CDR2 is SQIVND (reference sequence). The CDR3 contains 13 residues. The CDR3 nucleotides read TGTGCCAGTAGTATTCTCGGGGACACTGAAGCTTTCTTT. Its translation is CASSILGDTEAFF.

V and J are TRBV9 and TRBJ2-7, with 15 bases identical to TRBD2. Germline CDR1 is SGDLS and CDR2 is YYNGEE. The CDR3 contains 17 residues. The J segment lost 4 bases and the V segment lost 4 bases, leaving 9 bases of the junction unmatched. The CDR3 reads CASSPTPGLAGGYEQYF. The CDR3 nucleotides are TGTGCCAGCAGCCCCACCCCGGGACTAGCGGGAGGATACGAGCAGTACTTC.

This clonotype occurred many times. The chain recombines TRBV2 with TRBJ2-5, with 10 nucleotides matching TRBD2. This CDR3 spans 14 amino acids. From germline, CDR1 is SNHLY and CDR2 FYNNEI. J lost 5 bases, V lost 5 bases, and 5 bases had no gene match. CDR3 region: CASSQGTSVETQYF. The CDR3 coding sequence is TGTGCCAGCAGTCAGGGGACTAGCGTCGAGACCCAGTACTTC.

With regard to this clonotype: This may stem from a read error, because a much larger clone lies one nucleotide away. CDR3 DNA sequence: TGTGCCAGCAGTGAACTAGCGGGAGCCCACGAGCAGTACTTC. Translation gives CASSELAGAHEQYF. V and J are TRBV10-3 and TRBJ2-7; 11 positions match TRBD2. Looked up from germline, CDR1 is ENHRY and CDR2 is SYGVKD. The CDR3 is 14 residues long.

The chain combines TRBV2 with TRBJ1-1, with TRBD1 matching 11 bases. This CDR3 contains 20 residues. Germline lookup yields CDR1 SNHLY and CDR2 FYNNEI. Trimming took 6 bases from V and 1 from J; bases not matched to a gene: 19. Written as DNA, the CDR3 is TGTGCCAGCAGCGACACCGGGACAGGGGGACGGGGGATTTCGAACACTGAAGCTTTCTTT. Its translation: CASSDTGTGGRGISNTEAFF.

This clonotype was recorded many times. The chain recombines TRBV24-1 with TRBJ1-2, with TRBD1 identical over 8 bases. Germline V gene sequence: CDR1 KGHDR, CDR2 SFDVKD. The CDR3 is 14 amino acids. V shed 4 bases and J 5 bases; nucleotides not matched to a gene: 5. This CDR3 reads CATSDRDRPYGYTF. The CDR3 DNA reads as TGTGCCACCAGTGACCGGGACAGGCCTTATGGCTACACCTTC.

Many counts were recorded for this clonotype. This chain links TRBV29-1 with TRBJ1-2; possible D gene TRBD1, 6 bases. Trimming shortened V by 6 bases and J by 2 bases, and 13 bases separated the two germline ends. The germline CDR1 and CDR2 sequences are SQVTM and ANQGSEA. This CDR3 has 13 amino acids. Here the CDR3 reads CSVEGGPNYGYTF. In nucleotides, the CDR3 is TGCAGCGTCGAGGGGGGACCGAACTATGGCTACACCTTC. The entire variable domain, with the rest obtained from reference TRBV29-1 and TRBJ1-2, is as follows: SAVISQKPSRDICQRGTSLTIQCQVDSQVTMMFWYRQQPGQSLTLIATANQGSEATYESGFVIDKFPISRPNLTFSTLTVSNMSPEDSSIYLCSVEGGPNYGYTFGSGTRLTVV.

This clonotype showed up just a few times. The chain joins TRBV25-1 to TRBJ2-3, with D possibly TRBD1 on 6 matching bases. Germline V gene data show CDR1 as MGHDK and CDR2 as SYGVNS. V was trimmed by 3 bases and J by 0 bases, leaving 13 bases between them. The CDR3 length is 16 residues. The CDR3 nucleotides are TGTGCCAGCAGTGATGGACAGACCACTAGCACAGATACGCAGTATTTT. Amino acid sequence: CASSDGQTTSTDTQYF. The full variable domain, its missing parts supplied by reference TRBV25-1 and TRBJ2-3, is EADIYQTPRYLVIGTGKKITLECSQTMGHDKMYWYQQDPGMELHLIHYSYGVNSTEKGDLSSESTVSRIRTEHFPLTLESARPSHTSQYLCASSDGQTTSTDTQYFGPGTRLTVL.

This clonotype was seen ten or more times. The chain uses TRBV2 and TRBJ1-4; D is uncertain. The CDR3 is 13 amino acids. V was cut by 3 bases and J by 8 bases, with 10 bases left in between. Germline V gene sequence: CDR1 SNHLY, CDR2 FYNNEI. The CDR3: CASSDELGEKLFF. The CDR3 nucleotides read TGTGCCAGCAGTGACGAACTAGGGGAAAAACTGTTTTTT.

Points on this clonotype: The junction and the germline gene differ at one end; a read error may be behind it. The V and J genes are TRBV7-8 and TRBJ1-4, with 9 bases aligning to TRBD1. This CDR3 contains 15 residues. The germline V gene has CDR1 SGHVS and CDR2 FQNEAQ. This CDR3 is CASSSQGALNEKLFF. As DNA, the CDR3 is TGCGCCAGCAGCTCACAGGGGGCACTAAATGAAAAACTGTTTTTT.

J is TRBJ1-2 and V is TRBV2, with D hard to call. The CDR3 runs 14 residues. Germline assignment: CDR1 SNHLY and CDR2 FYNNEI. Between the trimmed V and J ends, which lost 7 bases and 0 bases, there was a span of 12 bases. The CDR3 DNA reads TGTGCCAGCAACCTCGGGGAAGCTAACTATGGCTACACCTTC. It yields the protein CASNLGEANYGYTF.

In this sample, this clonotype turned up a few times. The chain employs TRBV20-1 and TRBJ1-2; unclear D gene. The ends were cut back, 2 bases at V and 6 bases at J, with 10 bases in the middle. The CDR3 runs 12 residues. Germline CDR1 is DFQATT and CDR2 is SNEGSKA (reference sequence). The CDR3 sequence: CSARIREDGYTF. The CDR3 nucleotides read TGCAGTGCTAGAATCCGCGAGGATGGCTACACCTTC.

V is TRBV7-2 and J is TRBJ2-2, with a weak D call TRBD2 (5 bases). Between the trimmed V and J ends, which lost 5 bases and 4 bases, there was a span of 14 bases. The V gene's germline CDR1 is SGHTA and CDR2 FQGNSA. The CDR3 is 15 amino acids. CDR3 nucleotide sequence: TGTGCCAGCAGCCATACCGGGAAGGTCACCGGGGAGCTGTTTTTT. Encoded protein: CASSHTGKVTGELFF.

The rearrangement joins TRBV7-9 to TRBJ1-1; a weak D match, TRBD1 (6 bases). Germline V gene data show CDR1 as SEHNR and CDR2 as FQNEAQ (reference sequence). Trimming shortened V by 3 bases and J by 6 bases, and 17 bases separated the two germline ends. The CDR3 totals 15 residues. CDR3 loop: CASSFPLDRMPEAFF. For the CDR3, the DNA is TGTGCCAGCAGCTTCCCCCTTGACAGGATGCCTGAAGCTTTCTTT.

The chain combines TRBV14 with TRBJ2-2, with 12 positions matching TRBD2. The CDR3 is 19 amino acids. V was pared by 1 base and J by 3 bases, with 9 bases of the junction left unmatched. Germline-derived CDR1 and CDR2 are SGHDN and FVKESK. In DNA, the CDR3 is TGTGCCAGCAGCCAAGGGGCTAGCGGGAGGGCCTCGGACACCGGGGAGCTGTTTTTT. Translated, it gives CASSQGASGRASDTGELFF.

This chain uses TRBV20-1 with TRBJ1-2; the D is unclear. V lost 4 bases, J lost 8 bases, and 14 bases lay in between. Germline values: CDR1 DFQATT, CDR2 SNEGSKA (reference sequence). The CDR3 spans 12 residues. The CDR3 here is CSANVGRHGYTF. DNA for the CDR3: TGCAGTGCTAACGTAGGCAGGCACGGCTACACCTTC.

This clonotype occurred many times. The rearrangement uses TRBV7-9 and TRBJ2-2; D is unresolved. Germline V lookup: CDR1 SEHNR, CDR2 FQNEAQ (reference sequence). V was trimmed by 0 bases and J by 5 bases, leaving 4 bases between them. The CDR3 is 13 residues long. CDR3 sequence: CASSLATTGELFF. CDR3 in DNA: TGTGCCAGCAGCTTAGCTACGACCGGGGAGCTGTTTTTT.

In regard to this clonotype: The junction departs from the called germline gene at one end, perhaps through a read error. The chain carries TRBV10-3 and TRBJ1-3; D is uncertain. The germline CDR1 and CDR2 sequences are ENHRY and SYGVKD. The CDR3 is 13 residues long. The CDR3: CASSVEWGGTIYF. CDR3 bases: TGTGCCAGCAGTGTGGAATGGGGAGGCACCATATATTTT.